This T cell receptor (beta chain) was captured in a study of blood T cells in healthy people across ages (dated by TCRdb to 2013 to 2016). For context, the study as a whole: In model experiments, template switching captured about one uniquely barcoded TCR beta cDNA molecule for every two T cells. Using deep sequencing normalized with unique cDNA molecular identifiers, the study measured how TCR beta repertoire diversity changes with age. To avoid experimental bias, donors of different ages were distributed randomly across sequencing lanes. For two donors (one aged 18 to 29 and one aged 80 or older), the study analyzed two additional independent replicas of 1 million unique cDNA reads from the same blood draw. Donors were grouped into four age groups: young (average approximately 15 years), middle-aged (39), aged (62) and long-lived (approximately 81).

Systemically healthy Caucasian individuals from Russia, some 38 in total and aged about 6 to 95 years, were included as donors. Each donor gave around 9.9 milliliters of peripheral blood, collected into EDTA-treated Vacutainer tubes. Ficoll-Paque density-gradient centrifugation was used to isolate PBMCs, with at least 6.5 million obtained per sample. Total RNA, at least 5 micrograms per sample, was extracted from PBMCs with Trizol reagent. For every donor, flow cytometry on a PBMC aliquot measured the percentage of naive CD45RAhigh/CD27high T cells. The research as a whole found: Compared with the aged group, the long-lived group had more naive CD4+ T cells, fewer expanded clones and increased TCR diversity, a pattern suggesting age selection. Observed TCR beta diversity per million T cells fell roughly linearly with age, and a significant reduction was already apparent by age around 36. Because donor CMV infection status was unknown, age-related changes in expanded clonotypes were potentially confounded. The percentage of naive T cells measured by flow cytometry correlated strongly with observed TCR beta diversity. Estimates of total diversity based on one million sequenced T cells were regarded as lower bounds and as underestimates. Because profiling used bulk unsorted PBMCs, naive and antigen-experienced compartments could not be compared conclusively.

This clonotype was recorded a few times. No antigen is known for it. Base qualities were left out, and no much larger clone turns up one base away. Preparation of the library involved 5' RACE. The sequencing machine was an Illumina HiSeq 2500. A second PCR of roughly 6 to 11 cycles was performed with a sample-barcoded 5' primer and a J-beta primer mix. Each TCR beta cDNA molecule received a unique molecular identifier from a template-switch 5' adaptor carrying 12 random nucleotides. Each sample yielded at least 3 million CDR3-containing paired-end reads. The Mint cDNA synthesis kit, primed by a TRBC-specific oligonucleotide, was used to synthesize first-strand cDNA from all RNA. All cDNA was treated with uracil-DNA glycosylase and then went through a first 18-cycle PCR with the universal primers M1SS and BC2_uni_R. The paper's processing steps were these. Each sample was normalized by randomly selecting 1 million high-quality reads, each carrying a distinct molecular identifier. Reads sharing molecular identifiers were discarded rather than binned into consensus sequences. MiTCR, run with a Q25 quality threshold and the strictest error-elimination algorithm, handled CDR3 identification, clonotype clustering and error correction. A nonparametric unseen species model with Euler transformation was used to estimate a lower bound on total TCR beta diversity. TCRdb took the public reads, trimmed them with fastp at Q25, ran MiXCR for clone calling and kept in-frame beta chains. When rows share a CDR3 protein, they turn into one entry using the most common DNA and genes. It is TCRdb's table, rather than the study itself, that gives the V and J calls and clone size. Within this sample are some 1.5 million distinct CDR3 sequences, with approximately 30% of them counted one time only. Clones ranked in the top ten supply over 7% of the sample.

Sequencing input: blood. This clonotype was sampled from a woman between 25 and 40 years old in good health.

The bases read TGCGCCAGCAGCTTGAGGACTAGCGGGGGGGCAGGGGAGCAGTTCTTC. Its coded protein is CASSLRTSGGAGEQFF. The rearranged segments are TRBV5-1 and TRBJ2-1, with 15 bases matching TRBD2. From V the trimming removes 1 base and from J it removes 10 bases, while the gene matches leave 6 bases of the junction unaccounted for. The CDR3 measures 16 amino acids from cysteine to phenylalanine. The CDR3 DNA has 48 bases and is translated from base 1. The germline V gene supplies CDR1 SGHRS and CDR2 YFSETQ.